The following is a T cell receptor (beta chain) sequence with its context. Germline CDR1 MNHEY, CDR2 SVGEGT. Trimming took off 4 bases at V and 2 bases at J, with 12 bases between the two ends. The CDR3 consists of 16 residues. This entry comes from a study of blood T cell repertoires in COVID-19. Across the study: Sites in the United States, Italy and Spain provided acute and convalescent COVID-19 samples. In each case, the material was cDNA or gDNA derived from T cells, B-cell-depleted T cells, or PBMCs.

Data came from immunoSEQ multiplex PCR; TCRdb stores just in-frame clones and leaves some out. Among roughly 17,000 clones listed, 65% to 90% were seen once. This chain links TRBV6-2 or TRBV6-3 with TRBJ2-6, with D possibly matching TRBD1 (5 bases). Sample: peripheral blood. This TCR came from a human donor with active COVID-19. The donor label of this sample is uncertain. The CDR3 DNA sequence: TGTGCCAGCAGTTCCGAGGACAAAGCTGGGGCCAACGTCCTGACTTTC. Protein product: CASSSEDKAGANVLTF.